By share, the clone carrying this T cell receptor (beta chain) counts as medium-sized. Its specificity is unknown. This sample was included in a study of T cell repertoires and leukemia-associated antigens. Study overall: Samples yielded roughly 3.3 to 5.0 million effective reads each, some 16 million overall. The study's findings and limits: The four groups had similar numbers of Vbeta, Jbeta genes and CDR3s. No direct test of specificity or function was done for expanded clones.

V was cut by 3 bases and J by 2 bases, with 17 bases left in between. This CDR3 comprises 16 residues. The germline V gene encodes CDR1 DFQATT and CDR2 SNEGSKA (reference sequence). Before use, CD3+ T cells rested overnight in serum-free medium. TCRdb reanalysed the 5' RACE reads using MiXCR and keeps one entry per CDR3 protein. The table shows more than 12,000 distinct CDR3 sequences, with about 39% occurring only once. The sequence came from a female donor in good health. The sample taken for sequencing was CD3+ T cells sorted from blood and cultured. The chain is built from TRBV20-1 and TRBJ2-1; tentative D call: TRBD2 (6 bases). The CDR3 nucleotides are TGCAGTGCTAGGGACATGTTGGGGGGAGCCTACAATGAGCAGTTCTTC. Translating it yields CSARDMLGGAYNEQFF.